The next 21 T cell receptor beta chains were all read from a single sample in a study of regulatory T cells in long-lasting Graves disease. Combining iRepertoire HTBI primers with Arm-PCR of CDR3 regions, the authors built TCR beta libraries. In TCRdb, the multiplex PCR reads were re-called with MiXCR into one record per CDR3 protein. The table shows 550,000 to 600,000 distinct CDR3 sequences, with around 16% occurring only once. Time point noted: newly diagnosed GD, antithyroid drugs for less than 3 months. RNA extracted from PBMCs served as the sequencing template. This sample was shared with a second study, whose subject was T cells in Graves' hyperthyroidism and ophthalmopathy.

The sequencing used peripheral blood mononuclear cells (PBMCs), collected at new diagnosis, from a patient treated with antithyroid drugs. The receptors come from a man younger than 30 with Graves disease.

The chain uses TRBV7-2 and TRBJ1-1; D unclear. In germline, CDR1 is SGHTA, CDR2 FQGNSA. The CDR3 is made up of 11 amino acids. V was cut by 7 bases and J by 8 bases, with 11 bases left in between. The CDR3 bases are TGTGCCAGCACCCTAGCTCAGGAAGCTTTCTTT. It specifies CASTLAQEAFF.

This clonotype was observed a handful of times. The J gene is TRBJ2-5, the V gene TRBV7-9, with 7 nucleotides matching TRBD1. Germline V gene lookup returns CDR1 SEHNR and CDR2 FQNEAQ (reference sequence). The CDR3 spans 13 residues. V was pared by 5 bases and J by 2 bases, with 2 bases of the junction left unmatched. DNA of the CDR3: TGTGCCAGCAGCGGGGACAGACAAGAGACCCAGTACTTC. Translating gives CASSGDRQETQYF.

The chain links TRBV27 to TRBJ2-3; D might be TRBD1 or TRBD2, each matching 5 bases. The length of the CDR3 is 13 residues. Germline CDR1 is MNHEY and CDR2 is SMNVEV (reference sequence). Trimming took off 0 bases at V and 7 bases at J, with 8 bases between the two ends. This CDR3 reads CASSLSGPHTQYF. The DNA of the CDR3 is TGTGCCAGCAGTTTATCGGGACCCCATACGCAGTATTTT.

This clonotype was recorded many times. The chain employs TRBV7-3 and TRBJ2-1; 13 bases align to TRBD2. Germline V gene sequence: CDR1 SGHTA, CDR2 FQGTGA. This CDR3 region has 17 residues. Trimming at V came to 5 bases and at J to 0 bases, leaving 4 bases not matched to a gene. The CDR3, as DNA: TGTGCCAGCAGCGTCAGGACTAGCGGGAGCTCCTACAATGAGCAGTTCTTC. Amino acids: CASSVRTSGSSYNEQFF.

The CDR3 sequence: CASSLFGGGEPSYEQYF. As DNA, the CDR3 is TGCGCCAGCAGCTTGTTTGGGGGGGGGGAGCCGTCCTACGAGCAGTACTTC. The chain uses TRBV5-1 and TRBJ2-7; 7 positions match TRBD2. The ends lost 1 base at V and 1 base at J; junction bases unmatched: 11. CDR1 SGHRS and CDR2 YFSETQ come from the germline V gene. The CDR3 contains 17 residues.

This sequence joins TRBV24-1 and TRBJ2-3; no clear D gene. This CDR3 comprises 12 residues. CDR1 KGHDR and CDR2 SFDVKD come from the germline V gene. With 5 bases removed from V and 3 bases from J, the gap between germline ends came to 5 bases. The DNA of the CDR3 is TGTGCCACCAGTGGACAAACAGATACGCAGTATTTT. Encoded protein: CATSGQTDTQYF.

The chain joins TRBV6-1 to TRBJ2-2; 8 positions agree with TRBD1. The V gene end was trimmed by 6 bases and the J gene end by 3 bases; junction bases not matched to a gene: 9. The CDR3 loop spans 16 amino acids. The germline V gene encodes CDR1 MNHNS and CDR2 SASEGT. The CDR3 protein is CASSTEDRVDTGELFF. The CDR3 bases are TGTGCCAGCAGCACCGAGGACAGGGTAGACACCGGGGAGCTGTTTTTT.

This clonotype was seen only a few times. The gene calls are TRBV7-9 and TRBJ2-7; the D gene is possibly TRBD2 (6 bases). In germline, CDR1 is SEHNR, CDR2 FQNEAQ (reference sequence). The CDR3 spans 16 residues. V gave up 3 bases and J gave up 0 bases, with 15 bases separating them. This chain's CDR3 is CASSLTGSGTSYEQYF. In DNA form, the CDR3 reads TGTGCCAGCAGCTTGACGGGTAGCGGAACCTCCTACGAGCAGTACTTC.

A note on this clonotype: A much larger clone lies one base from this, so it may be a read error. The CDR3 does not close with the conserved phenylalanine or tryptophan, likely indicating a read error. The J gene is TRBJ2-3, the V gene TRBV7-8; perhaps TRBD1 as D (6 bases). The V gene's germline CDR1 is SGHVS and CDR2 FQNEAQ. Trimming left V 3 bases short and J 2 bases short, with 15 bases between. This CDR3 contains 16 residues. The CDR3 protein is CASSLVGQGITDTQYS. The CDR3 DNA sequence: TGTGCCAGCAGCTTGGTGGGGCAGGGGATCACAGATACGCAGTATTCT.

The chain couples TRBV10-3 to TRBJ1-2; D not certain. The CDR3 spans 14 residues. Trimming cost V 4 bases and J 1 base, with 10 bases left between them. Germline V gene lookup returns CDR1 ENHRY and CDR2 SYGVKD. The chain's CDR3 is CAISAMTRNYGYTF. The CDR3, as DNA: TGTGCCATCAGTGCCATGACACGTAACTATGGCTACACCTTC.

The V gene is TRBV12-3 or TRBV12-4, the J gene TRBJ1-3; D might be TRBD1 (5 bases). The germline V and J ends were trimmed by 1 base and 2 bases, with 12 bases remaining between them. The CDR3 runs to 16 residues. The CDR3 sequence is CASSLGAGAAGNTIYF. The CDR3 nucleotides are TGTGCCAGCAGTTTAGGGGCCGGGGCAGCTGGAAACACCATATATTTT.

This clonotype occurred many times. V is TRBV12-3 or TRBV12-4 and J is TRBJ1-5; D is possibly TRBD1 (5 bases). V was trimmed by 8 bases and J by 0 bases, leaving 14 bases between them. The CDR3 has 15 residues. CDR3 sequence: CASAMGGYSNQPQHF. The DNA for the CDR3 is TGTGCCAGCGCTATGGGGGGGTATAGCAATCAGCCCCAGCATTTT.

This clonotype was seen a few times. The V call is TRBV19, the J call TRBJ2-1; 7 bases are a match to TRBD2. The CDR3 has 16 amino acids. The germline V gene has CDR1 LNHDA and CDR2 SQIVND (reference sequence). J gave up 0 bases and V 3 bases, and 5 bases lay outside the gene matches. The CDR3 is CASSIEAGSSYNEQFF. CDR3 nucleotide sequence: TGTGCCAGTAGTATCGAAGCGGGGAGCTCCTACAATGAGCAGTTCTTC.

The chain uses TRBV10-3 and TRBJ1-1, with 9 nucleotides matching TRBD1. J gave up 5 bases and V 5 bases, and 3 bases lay outside the gene matches. CDR1 is ENHRY and CDR2 is SYGVKD in the germline V gene. The CDR3 spans 13 residues. The CDR3 sequence is CAISRTGETEAFF. The CDR3 DNA reads as TGTGCCATCAGTCGGACAGGGGAAACTGAAGCTTTCTTT.

DNA of the CDR3: TGTGCCAGCAAAACCGGGACAGGGATGGAGACCCAGTACTTC. It is translated as CASKTGTGMETQYF. This rearrangement joins TRBV12-3 or TRBV12-4 to TRBJ2-5, with 9 bases lining up with TRBD1. Trimming removed 7 bases from V and 5 bases from J; junction bases left unmatched: 8. The CDR3 loop spans 14 amino acids.

This clonotype was seen only a few times. This sequence joins TRBV12-3 or TRBV12-4 and TRBJ1-4; no definite D call. The CDR3 has 15 residues. The ends were cut back, 2 bases at V and 4 bases at J, with 11 bases in the middle. The CDR3 here is CASSLIGGINEKLFF. The CDR3 DNA reads TGTGCCAGCAGTTTAATAGGAGGAATTAATGAAAAACTGTTTTTT.

This clonotype showed up just a few times. J is TRBJ1-3 and V is TRBV5-1, with D possibly TRBD1 on 5 matching bases. V was pared by 2 bases and J by 0 bases, with 15 bases between. The germline V gene has CDR1 SGHRS and CDR2 YFSETQ. The CDR3 loop spans 17 amino acids. The CDR3 spells CASSFRDALSSGNTIYF. CDR3 nucleotides: TGCGCCAGCAGCTTCCGGGACGCCCTGAGCTCTGGAAACACCATATATTTT.

This clonotype was counted between two and nine times. This chain links TRBV12-3 or TRBV12-4 with TRBJ1-6; D remains unclear. This CDR3 has 14 amino acids. V gave up 4 bases and J gave up 8 bases, with 12 bases separating them. In DNA form, the CDR3 reads TGTGCCAGCAGTTCACACATGAACTATTCACCCCTCCACTTT. Amino acid sequence: CASSSHMNYSPLHF.

In this sample, this clonotype turned up many times. The chain is built from TRBV12-3 or TRBV12-4 and TRBJ2-7; D is uncertain. The CDR3 contains 15 residues. The ends were cut back, 5 bases at V and 0 bases at J, with 14 bases in the middle. The CDR3 DNA reads TGTGCCAGCAGTGGAACCCTTGAAACCTCCTACGAGCAGTACTTC. Residues: CASSGTLETSYEQYF.

This clonotype has only a few counts. The V call is TRBV27, the J call TRBJ2-5; D is perhaps TRBD2 (7 bases). Trimming cost V 6 bases and J 10 bases, with 12 bases left between them. This CDR3 spans 11 amino acids. Germline V CDR1 and CDR2: MNHEY, SMNVEV (reference sequence). The CDR3 loop reads CASSRGGDQYF. As DNA, the CDR3 is TGTGCCAGCAGCAGAGGGGGGGACCAGTACTTC.

This clonotype appeared a few times. The V and J genes are TRBV27 and TRBJ1-1; 7 bases line up with TRBD1. This CDR3 region has 16 residues. J lost 1 base, V lost 7 bases, and 12 bases had no gene match. Germline CDR1 is MNHEY and CDR2 is SMNVEV (reference sequence). The CDR3 bases are TGTGCCAGCACCGCACTCAGGGGGAACCAGAACACTGAAGCTTTCTTT. Protein product: CASTALRGNQNTEAFF.